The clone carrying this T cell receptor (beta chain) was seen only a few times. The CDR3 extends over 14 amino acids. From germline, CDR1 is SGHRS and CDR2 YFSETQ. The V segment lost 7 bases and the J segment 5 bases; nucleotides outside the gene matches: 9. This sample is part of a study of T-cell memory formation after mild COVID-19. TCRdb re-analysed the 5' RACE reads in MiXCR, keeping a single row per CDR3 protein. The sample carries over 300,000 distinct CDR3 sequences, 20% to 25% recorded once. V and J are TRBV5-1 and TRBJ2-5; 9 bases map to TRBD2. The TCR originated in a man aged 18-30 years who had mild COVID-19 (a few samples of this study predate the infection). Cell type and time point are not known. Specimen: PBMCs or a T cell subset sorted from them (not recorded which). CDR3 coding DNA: TGCGCCAGCTTCCGAGGGACTAGCAGGGAGACCCAGTACTTC. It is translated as CASFRGTSRETQYF.